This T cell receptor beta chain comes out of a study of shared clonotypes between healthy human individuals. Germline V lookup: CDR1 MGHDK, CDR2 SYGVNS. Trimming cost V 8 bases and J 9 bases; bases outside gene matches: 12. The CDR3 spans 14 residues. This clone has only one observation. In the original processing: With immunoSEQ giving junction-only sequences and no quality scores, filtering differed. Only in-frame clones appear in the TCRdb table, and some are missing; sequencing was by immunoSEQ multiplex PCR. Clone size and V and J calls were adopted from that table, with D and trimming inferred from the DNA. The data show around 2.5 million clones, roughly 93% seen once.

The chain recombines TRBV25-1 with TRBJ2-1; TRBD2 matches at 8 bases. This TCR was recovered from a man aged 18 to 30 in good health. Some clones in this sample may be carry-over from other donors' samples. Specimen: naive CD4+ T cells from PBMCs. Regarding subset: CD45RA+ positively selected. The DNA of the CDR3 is TGTGCCAGCGGATTAGCGGGAACCCAAGGTGAGCAGTTCTTC. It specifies CASGLAGTQGEQFF. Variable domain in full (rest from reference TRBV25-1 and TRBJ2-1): EADIYQTPRYLVIGTGKKITLECSQTMGHDKMYWYQQDPGMELHLIHYSYGVNSTEKGDLSSESTVSRIRTEHFPLTLESARPSHTSQYLCASGLAGTQGEQFFGPGTRLTVL.